A single sample is the source of the 18 T cell receptor beta chains below, sequenced in a study of cytomegalovirus exposure and HLA in healthy donors. The PCR employed 60 Vbeta primers together with 13 Jbeta primers. Some clones are missing from TCRdb's copy, which holds only in-frame ones; the method was immunoSEQ multiplex PCR. The data contain approximately 150,000 clones, approximately 79% of them singletons. The sequencing sample was made of PBMCs. Source of these receptors: a man aged 35 to 55 in good health and CMV-seronegative.

The chain uses TRBV27 and TRBJ1-5, with 7 bases fitting TRBD1. V lost 3 bases and J lost 9; bases outside the gene matches: 11. Per the germline V gene, CDR1 is MNHEY and CDR2 is SMNVEV (reference sequence). The CDR3 is 15 residues long. The CDR3 region is CASSFKDRRFWPQHF. The CDR3 DNA reads as TGTGCCAGCAGTTTCAAGGACAGGAGATTCTGGCCCCAGCATTTT.

The V call is TRBV10-3, the J call TRBJ2-1, with 12 bases that match TRBD1. V lost 10 bases, J lost 9 bases, and 22 bases stayed unmatched. Germline values: CDR1 ENHRY, CDR2 SYGVKD. This CDR3 spans 18 amino acids. CDR3 residues: CASAAATGTGGFNFEQFF. CDR3 bases: TGTGCCAGCGCGGCCGCAACCGGGACAGGGGGCTTTAATTTTGAGCAGTTCTTC.

In its sample, this clone was seen a few times. CDR3 in amino acids: CASATVDRNLYEQYF. The CDR3, as DNA: TGTGCCAGCGCGACCGTCGACAGGAATCTTTACGAGCAGTACTTC. This sequence joins TRBV6-4 and TRBJ2-7, with D possibly being TRBD1 (6 bases). Per germline, CDR1 MRHNA and CDR2 SNTAGT. Trimming removed 8 bases from V and 4 bases from J, with 21 bases in between. This CDR3 has 15 amino acids.

V gene TRBV6-5 combines with J gene TRBJ1-1; D gene unclear. V was clipped by 0 bases and J by 7 bases, with 12 bases between them. The CDR3 contains 14 residues. Germline V lookup: CDR1 MNHEY, CDR2 SVGAGI. CDR3 DNA: TGTGCCAGCAGTTACTCGCAGACGACTCATGAAGCTTTCTTT. As protein: CASSYSQTTHEAFF.

The rearrangement joins TRBV30 to TRBJ1-1; 8 bases map to TRBD1. This CDR3 region has 14 residues. Germline V gene data show CDR1 as GTSNPN and CDR2 as SVGIG (reference sequence). V gave up 4 bases and J gave up 5 bases; unmatched junction bases: 9. Written as DNA, the CDR3 is TGTGCCTGGAACCCCTACAGGGGGGGGACTGAAGCTTTCTTT. It translates to CAWNPYRGGTEAFF.

The genes are TRBV4-3 and TRBJ2-7, with TRBD1 matching 11 bases. Germline V gene data show CDR1 as LGHNA and CDR2 as YSLEER. Trimming cost V 1 base and J 7 bases; bases outside gene matches: 6. CDR3 length equals 15 residues. CDR3 region: CASSQGTGGHREQYF. The CDR3 DNA follows: TGCGCCAGCAGCCAAGGGACAGGGGGCCATCGGGAGCAGTACTTC.

V usage is TRBV5-1 and J usage is TRBJ2-3; D unresolved. This CDR3 has 12 amino acids. Trimming cost V 4 bases and J 3 bases, with 6 bases left between them. In germline, CDR1 is SGHRS, CDR2 YFSETQ. CDR3 bases: TGCGCCAGCAGCCACTATACAGATACGCAGTATTTT. It encodes CASSHYTDTQYF.

The chain is built from TRBV18 and TRBJ1-2; 9 positions match TRBD1. Germline V gene data show CDR1 as KGHSH and CDR2 as LQKENI. This CDR3 contains 15 residues. Trimming at V came to 3 bases and at J to 6 bases, leaving 8 bases not matched to a gene. CDR3 coding DNA: TGTGCCAGCTCACCCGGGGCCGGGACAGGGCATGGCTACACCTTC. This sequence encodes CASSPGAGTGHGYTF.

The chain employs TRBV28 and TRBJ1-6, with 7 bases that match TRBD1. Per germline, CDR1 MDHEN and CDR2 SYDVKM. There are 16 residues in the CDR3. V lost 4 bases to trimming and J lost 6 bases; unmatched junction nucleotides: 9. Here the CDR3 DNA reads TGTGCCAGCAGTTCCTTGACAGGGACATTTAATTCACCCCTCCACTTT. Protein product: CASSSLTGTFNSPLHF.

This clone was recorded once. The chain combines TRBV5-8 with TRBJ2-7, with D hard to call. This CDR3 comprises 15 residues. The germline gives CDR1 SGHTS, CDR2 YDEGEE. Trimming took 0 bases from V and 5 from J, leaving 15 bases between them. DNA for the CDR3: TGTGCCAGCAGCTTGGGTAATAGCTTCACGGACGAGCAGTACTTC. This sequence encodes CASSLGNSFTDEQYF.

This clone was seen only a few times. The genes are TRBV30 and TRBJ2-2, with D possibly being TRBD1 (6 bases). The CDR3 runs 13 residues. Germline V gene data show CDR1 as GTSNPN and CDR2 as SVGIG (reference sequence). V was clipped by 5 bases and J by 1 base, with 8 bases between them. In DNA, the CDR3 is TGTGCCTGGGTGACAGGGAACACCGGGGAGCTGTTTTTT. It is translated as CAWVTGNTGELFF.

The rearrangement links TRBV5-1 to TRBJ1-5; D gene uncertain. Germline CDR1 SGHRS, CDR2 YFSETQ. The CDR3 is made up of 15 amino acids. Trimming pared 5 bases from V and 4 bases from J, leaving 16 bases between. CDR3 sequence: CASRQHSDLNQPQHF. For the CDR3, the DNA is TGCGCCAGCAGACAGCACAGTGACCTAAATCAGCCCCAGCATTTT.

The chain is built from TRBV4-1 and TRBJ2-4, with D maybe TRBD2 (7 bases). This CDR3 spans 17 amino acids. V shed 0 bases and J shed 2 bases, with 14 bases lying between them. Germline CDR1 is MGHRA and CDR2 is YSYEKL. The CDR3 sequence: CASSQDRAGAPKNIQYF. In DNA, the CDR3 is TGCGCCAGCAGCCAAGATCGGGCGGGGGCGCCCAAAAACATTCAGTACTTC.

The sample holds one count of this clone. The chain is built from TRBV28 and TRBJ2-7; D is ambiguous. Per the germline V gene, CDR1 is MDHEN and CDR2 is SYDVKM. The germline V and J ends were trimmed by 7 bases and 1 base, with 11 bases remaining between them. The CDR3 is 13 amino acids. The CDR3 nucleotides read TGTGCCAGCATAACCACCGGGTCCTACGAGCAGTACTTC. It is translated as CASITTGSYEQYF.

The chain is built from TRBV27 and TRBJ1-5; D perhaps matches TRBD1 (6 bases). The CDR3 has 16 amino acids. Germline V CDR1 and CDR2: MNHEY, SMNVEV (reference sequence). V lost 6 bases and J 0 bases, leaving 15 bases between the germline ends. CDR3 in DNA: TGTGCCAGCAGCGGACAGTTTGGGATTAGCAATCAGCCCCAGCATTTT. Translated, it gives CASSGQFGISNQPQHF.

This chain links TRBV29-1 with TRBJ2-7, with 8 nucleotides matching TRBD1. This CDR3 contains 13 residues. Germline V CDR1 and CDR2: SQVTM, ANQGSEA. The V gene end was trimmed by 4 bases and the J gene end by 6 bases; junction bases not matched to a gene: 8. The DNA of the CDR3 is TGCAGCGTTGCGGGCAGGGGGCGTCGCGAGCAGTACTTC. Amino acids: CSVAGRGRREQYF.

The J gene is TRBJ2-1, the V gene TRBV23-1, with D maybe TRBD2 (5 bases). TRBV23-1 is filed as an ORF, its function uncertain. V shed 0 bases and J shed 14 bases, with 14 bases lying between them. The CDR3 spans 13 residues. The CDR3 bases are TGCGCCAGCAGTCAATCCCGAGAGGGATTGGAGTTCTTC. It translates to CASSQSREGLEFF.

The CDR3 nucleotides read TGTGCCAGCAGCCTCGGGACTAGCGCACTAGATACGCAGTATTTT. Encoded protein: CASSLGTSALDTQYF. The genes are TRBV7-3 and TRBJ2-3; 10 bases align to TRBD2. Germline CDR1 and CDR2: SGHTA and FQGTGA. V shed 5 bases and J 5 bases; nucleotides not matched to a gene: 7. The CDR3 loop spans 15 amino acids.